This is a list of T cell receptor beta chains from one sample in a study of blood T cell repertoires in COVID-19. Assay: immunoSEQ multiplex PCR; the TCRdb copy retains only in-frame clones and omits some. Among approximately 18,000 clones, around 84% were seen once, and the ten largest hold roughly a sixth. The specimen was peripheral blood. These receptors were obtained from a human donor with active COVID-19. The donor label of this sample is uncertain. CDR3s include the opening cysteine and the closing phenylalanine or tryptophan. The D gene is left open where the match is weak. Only part of the rows carry a size: once, few, many, or a class if the clone is expanded.

TRBV6-5,TRBJ1-5,NA,NA,TGTGCCAGCAGTACCTCCGGGACACGTAATCAGCCCCAGCATTTT,CASSTSGTRNQPQHF
TRBV9,TRBJ2-7,NA,NA,TGTGCCAGCAGCGTTGGAACAGGGAACTCCTACGAGCAGTACTTC,CASSVGTGNSYEQYF
TRBV18,TRBJ1-1,NA,TRBD1,TGTGCCAGCTCACCTGACAGGGGGCTGGTCACTGAAGCTTTCTTT,CASSPDRGLVTEAFF
TRBV4-2,TRBJ2-7,NA,NA,TGTGCCAGCAGCCAAGACTTCTTGAGGGTCTCGTCCTACGAGCAGTACTTC,CASSQDFLRVSSYEQYF
TRBV23-1,TRBJ2-5,NA,NA,TGCGCCAGCAGTCACCCTTCTGGGGGCCCGGGGACCCAGTACTTC,CASSHPSGGPGTQYF
TRBV5-1,TRBJ2-3,few,TRBD2,TGCGCCAGCAGCCTGGTCGGACTAGCGGGGGGCGGAGATACGCAGTATTTT,CASSLVGLAGGGDTQYF
TRBV10-3,TRBJ2-6,NA,TRBD1,TGTGCCATCAGTGGAGTGCCGGGACAGGGGACTGGGGCCAACGTCCTGACTTTC,CAISGVPGQGTGANVLTF
TRBV7-2,TRBJ1-2,NA,NA,TGTGCCAGTCGCGAAGGGGTCGGCTACACCTTC,CASREGVGYTF
TRBV19,TRBJ1-2,few,TRBD1,TGTGCCAGTAGTATCCAGGGGGCAAACTATGGCTACACCTTC,CASSIQGANYGYTF
TRBV4-3,TRBJ2-5,NA,TRBD1,TGCGCCAGCAGCCACCCCCCGGGACAGGAGACCCAGTACTTC,CASSHPPGQETQYF
TRBV5-4,TRBJ2-3,NA,NA,TGTGCCAGCAGCTTGCCCCCTTCGACTACGGCAGATACGCAGTATTTT,CASSLPPSTTADTQYF
TRBV5-6,TRBJ1-1,NA,NA,TGTGCCAGCAGCTCAACCAGGGGTTCGGGTATCAACACTGAAGCTTTCTTT,CASSSTRGSGINTEAFF
TRBV4-1,TRBJ2-1,NA,NA,TGCGCCAGCAGCCAAGAAGGGGTTCGTAACAATGAGCAGTTCTTC,CASSQEGVRNNEQFF
TRBV6-2/TRBV6-3,TRBJ2-7,NA,NA,TGTGCCAGCAGTTACTTAGCCGGGACCTCACAAAGGGGGAGCTACGAGCAGTACTTC,CASSYLAGTSQRGSYEQYF
TRBV7-2,TRBJ1-2,NA,TRBD1,TGTGCCAGCAGCTCTCCGGACAGGGGCGCCTATGGCTACACCTTC,CASSSPDRGAYGYTF
TRBV5-1,TRBJ2-3,NA,NA,TGCGCCAGCAGCGCCCAGTTGTATACGCAGTATTTT,CASSAQLYTQYF